This TCR beta chain was captured by sequencing in a study of T cell repertoires in cytomegalovirus infection. The study's findings and limits: The ex vivo response was dominated by HLA-C-restricted CMV-specific TCR beta clonotypes.

This clonotype was counted many times. The antigen is unknown. Trimming left V 2 bases short and J 5 bases short, with 9 bases between. The CDR3 runs to 13 residues. Germline V gene sequence: CDR1 SGHTA, CDR2 FQGNSA. Via MiXCR, TCRdb re-called the reads, giving one row per CDR3 protein. The table includes over 250,000 distinct CDR3 sequences, roughly a fifth detected once. This sample comprised cultured PBMCs, obtained from culture after CMV antigen stimulation. The rearrangement joins TRBV7-2 to TRBJ2-5; no definite D call. The clonotype comes from a human donor in good health (CMV status not recorded). Some clones in this sample may be carry-over from other donors' samples. As DNA, the CDR3 is TGTGCCAGCAGCTTATCAGCGACGGAGACCCAGTACTTC. Amino acid sequence: CASSLSATETQYF. The whole variable domain, filled in from reference TRBV7-2 and TRBJ2-5, reads GAGVSQSPSNKVTEKGKDVELRCDPISGHTALYWYRQSLGQGLEFLIYFQGNSAPDKSGLPSDRFSAERTGGSVSTLTIQRTQQEDSAVYLCASSLSATETQYFGPGTRLLVL.